The 8 T cell receptor beta chains below come from one sample, sequenced in a study of T cells after yellow fever vaccination. TCRdb re-derived calls from the 5' RACE reads in MiXCR, one entry per CDR3 protein. The sample includes 250,000 to 400,000 distinct CDR3 sequences, about 4% of them seen just once. The specimen was PBMCs, collected 5 days after the yellow fever booster vaccination. The receptors originated from a man younger than 35 who received the YFV17D yellow fever vaccine.

The chain recombines TRBV5-1 with TRBJ2-3, with 16 positions matching TRBD2. The CDR3 totals 19 residues. Trimming at V came to 3 bases and at J to 0 bases, leaving 7 bases not matched to a gene. Germline-derived CDR1 and CDR2 are SGHRS and YFSETQ. The CDR3 DNA follows: TGCGCCAGCAGCTCGGGACTAGCGGGGGGGTTCACTAGCACAGATACGCAGTATTTT. This codes for CASSSGLAGGFTSTDTQYF.

This clonotype was observed a few times. The J gene is TRBJ2-3, the V gene TRBV7-2, with 7 bases identical to TRBD1. CDR3 length: 16 residues. V dropped 6 bases and J dropped 3; count of bases not matched to a gene: 12. Per the germline V gene, CDR1 is SGHTA and CDR2 is FQGNSA. Here the CDR3 DNA reads TGTGCCAGCAGGCGGAACAGGGGATTGAGGACAGATACGCAGTATTTT. Its protein product is CASRRNRGLRTDTQYF.

This clonotype was observed many times. CDR3 protein: CSARLAGSTGELFF. The CDR3 DNA is TGCAGTGCCCGACTAGCGGGGAGCACCGGGGAGCTGTTTTTT. The rearrangement links TRBV20-1 to TRBJ2-2; 11 bases match TRBD2. The V and J ends lost 6 bases and 4 bases, in that order; junction bases with no gene match: 4. Germline-derived CDR1 and CDR2 are DFQATT and SNEGSKA (reference sequence). The CDR3 length is 14 residues.

This clonotype was found a few times. V is TRBV7-8 and J is TRBJ2-1; 9 nucleotides agree with TRBD1. The CDR3 spans 14 residues. The V gene's germline CDR1 is SGHVS and CDR2 FQNEAQ. V was pared by 5 bases and J by 5 bases, with 4 bases of the junction left unmatched. CDR3: CASSRDRANNEQFF. The CDR3 DNA reads TGTGCCAGCAGCCGGGACAGGGCAAACAATGAGCAGTTCTTC.

This clonotype was detected a few times. The chain recombines TRBV11-2 with TRBJ1-2; a weak D match, TRBD1 (5 bases). This CDR3 is 14 amino acids long. Germline values: CDR1 SGHAT, CDR2 FQNNGV. With 6 bases removed from V and 4 bases from J, the gap between germline ends came to 15 bases. The CDR3 DNA reads TGTGCCAGCAGTCTAGCAGGGAAATCCTATGGCTACACCTTC. Encoded protein: CASSLAGKSYGYTF.

This clonotype was seen more than once but under ten times. This chain uses TRBV6-5 with TRBJ2-5; 7 bases align to TRBD2. Per the germline V gene, CDR1 is MNHEY and CDR2 is SVGAGI. Trimming took 4 bases from V and 5 from J; bases not matched to a gene: 10. The CDR3 is 15 amino acids. The DNA for the CDR3 is TGTGCCAGCAGTTTTCAATTGAGCGGGGCGGAGACCCAGTACTTC. Translation gives CASSFQLSGAETQYF.

Only a few counts were recorded for this clonotype. V gene TRBV20-1 combines with J gene TRBJ2-2; TRBD2 matches at 11 bases. The CDR3 runs 16 residues. Germline lookup yields CDR1 DFQATT and CDR2 SNEGSKA (reference sequence). J lost 7 bases, V lost 5 bases, and 12 bases had no gene match. The CDR3 DNA sequence: TGCAGTGCTTCATCAGTAGCGGGGGGGCCTGGCGGGGAGCTGTTTTTT. Translated: CSASSVAGGPGGELFF.

This clonotype was observed a few times. The chain is built from TRBV20-1 and TRBJ2-2; D not resolved. The CDR3 length is 13 residues. The germline gives CDR1 DFQATT, CDR2 SNEGSKA (reference sequence). The V end was cut by 3 bases, the J end by 6 bases, with 11 bases between. CDR3 bases: TGCAGTGCTAGTCCAGGCTCCGCCGGGGAGCTGTTTTTT. It codes for CSASPGSAGELFF.